A selection of T cell receptor beta chains follows, all from one sample in a study of blood T cell repertoires in COVID-19. TCRdb's copy holds only in-frame clones and misses some; the assay was immunoSEQ multiplex PCR. This sample has more than 70,000 clones, with around 74% found just once. The sequenced material came from peripheral blood. These receptors came from a human donor in a cohort sampled during active COVID-19. CDR3s include the opening cysteine and the closing phenylalanine or tryptophan. A D gene is named only where the DNA matches it firmly. The size entry is marked missing in some rows and otherwise reads once, few, many or a size class.

abundance | j_gene | v_gene | d_gene | CDR3aa | CDR3nt
NA | TRBJ2-5 | TRBV30 | NA | CAWSVTTQETQYF | TGTGCCTGGAGTGTAACAACCCAAGAGACCCAGTACTTC
NA | TRBJ2-1 | TRBV3-1/TRBV3-2 | TRBD2 | CASSHRLAGYNEQFF | TGTGCCAGCAGCCATAGACTAGCGGGTTACAATGAGCAGTTCTTC
NA | TRBJ1-6 | TRBV4-1 | NA | CASSQVTPQSPLHF | TGCGCCAGCAGCCAAGTTACCCCTCAGTCACCCCTCCACTTT
NA | TRBJ2-7 | TRBV4-1 | TRBD2 | CASSQEGYSGGINEQYF | TGCGCCAGCAGCCAAGAAGGATACAGCGGGGGGATAAACGAGCAGTACTTC
NA | TRBJ1-4 | TRBV11-3 | NA | CASSSGGYNEKLFF | TGTGCCAGCAGCTCCGGCGGCTATAATGAAAAACTGTTTTTT
NA | TRBJ1-5 | TRBV2 | NA | CASKTDPIQPQHF | TGTGCCAGCAAAACAGACCCAATCCAACCCCAGCATTTT
NA | TRBJ2-7 | TRBV27 | NA | CASRERSEIYEQYF | TGTGCCAGCAGGGAGAGGTCAGAGATCTACGAGCAGTACTTC
NA | TRBJ1-5 | TRBV30 | TRBD1 | CAWSAVDRADQPQHF | TGTGCCTGGAGTGCCGTCGACAGGGCTGATCAGCCCCAGCATTTT
once | TRBJ2-5 | TRBV19 | TRBD1 | CASSMRQGRGEETQYF | TGTGCCAGTAGTATGAGACAGGGCCGTGGAGAGGAGACCCAGTACTTC
few | TRBJ2-7 | TRBV6-5 | TRBD1 | CASTYSGTDSYEQYF | TGTGCCAGCACCTACTCCGGGACAGACTCCTACGAGCAGTACTTC
NA | TRBJ2-6 | TRBV5-1 | NA | CASSLQGTGANVLTF | TGCGCCAGCAGCTTGCAGGGGACTGGGGCCAACGTCCTGACTTTC
NA | TRBJ2-3 | TRBV6-2/TRBV6-3 | TRBD2 | CASSRWAGGSTDTQYF | TGTGCCAGCAGCCGCTGGGCGGGGGGGAGCACAGATACGCAGTATTTT
NA | TRBJ1-4 | TRBV6-5 | TRBD1 | CASSSSGGGEKLFF | TGTGCCAGCAGTTCCTCAGGGGGCGGTGAAAAACTGTTTTTT
NA | TRBJ2-5 | TRBV5-1 | TRBD1 | CASSPTGFSRETQYF | TGCGCCAGCAGCCCGACAGGGTTTTCCAGGGAGACCCAATACTTC
NA | TRBJ2-1 | TRBV5-6 | NA | CASSLGGADNEQFF | TGTGCCAGCAGCTTGGGTGGGGCGGACAATGAGCAGTTCTTC
NA | TRBJ1-3 | TRBV7-9 | NA | CASSLPGLSGNTIYF | TGTGCCAGCAGCTTGCCAGGCCTCTCTGGAAACACCATATATTTT
NA | TRBJ1-4 | TRBV2 | TRBD1 | CASRQGFGKLFF | TGTGCCAGCAGACAGGGGTTCGGAAAACTATTTTTT
NA | TRBJ2-7 | TRBV6-6 | TRBD1 | CASSYSRDRGSHEQYF | TGTGCCAGCAGTTACTCTCGGGACAGGGGTTCCCACGAGCAGTACTTC
few | TRBJ1-6 | TRBV3-1/TRBV3-2 | NA | CASSQAGVGSPLHF | TGTGCCAGCAGCCAGGCAGGGGTAGGATCACCCCTCCACTTT